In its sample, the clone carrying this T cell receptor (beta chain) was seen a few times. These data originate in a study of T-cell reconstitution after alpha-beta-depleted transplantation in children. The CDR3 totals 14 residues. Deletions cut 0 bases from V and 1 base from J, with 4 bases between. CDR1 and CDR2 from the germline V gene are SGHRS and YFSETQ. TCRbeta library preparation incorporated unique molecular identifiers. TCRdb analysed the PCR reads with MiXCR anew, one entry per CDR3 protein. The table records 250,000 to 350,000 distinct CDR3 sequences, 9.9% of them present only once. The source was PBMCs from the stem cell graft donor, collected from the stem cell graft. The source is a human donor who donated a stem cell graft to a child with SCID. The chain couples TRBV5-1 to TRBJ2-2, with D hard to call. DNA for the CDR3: TGCGCCAGCAGCTTGGACTGGAACACCGGGGAGCTGTTTTTT. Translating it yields CASSLDWNTGELFF.